The rows below give T cell receptor beta chains drawn from one sample of a study of T cell responses to AZD1222 COVID-19 vaccine. Using immunoSEQ multiplex PCR, the repertoire was profiled, and TCRdb retains in-frame clones only, with some absent. The table records approximately 150,000 clones, approximately 93% of them present only once. The sample here was peripheral blood, taken after recovery from COVID-19. All receptors come from an adult who had recovered from COVID-19. Each CDR3 is given with its conserved first and last residue. The D gene is left open where the match is weak. Size is stated for part of the rows, as once, few or many counts, or as a class when the clone is expanded.

clone size	D gene	V gene	J gene	CDR3 DNA	CDR3 protein
NA	NA	TRBV25-1	TRBJ1-1	TGTGCCAGCAGTGAACGGCGAAACACTGAAGCTTTCTTT	CASSERRNTEAFF
NA	TRBD2	TRBV9	TRBJ2-7	TGTGCCAGCAGCGTGGGACTAGCCGGCTACGAGCAGTACTTC	CASSVGLAGYEQYF
NA	NA	TRBV3-1/TRBV3-2	TRBJ2-7	TGTGCCAGCAGCCGCGGGACAGAGATATCCTACGAGCAGTACTTC	CASSRGTEISYEQYF
NA	TRBD1	TRBV19	TRBJ1-5	TGTGCCAGTACCATGACAGGGACGGGGAGTCAGCCCCAGCATTTT	CASTMTGTGSQPQHF
once	NA	TRBV19	TRBJ1-5	TGTGCCAGTAGTTTAGGGCACAATCAGCCCCAGCATTTT	CASSLGHNQPQHF
NA	TRBD2	TRBV29-1	TRBJ2-7	TGCAGCGTAGGGACTAGCGGGACGGGCGAGCAGTACTTC	CSVGTSGTGEQYF
NA	TRBD1	TRBV7-9	TRBJ1-3	TGTGCCAGCAGCCGTCTAGGGGGCCACTCTGGAAACACCATATATTTT	CASSRLGGHSGNTIYF
NA	TRBD1	TRBV6-5	TRBJ2-1	TGTGCCAGCAGTAGGGTCAGGGGGCAAGGTGAGCAGTTCTTC	CASSRVRGQGEQFF
NA	TRBD1	TRBV29-1	TRBJ1-3	TGCAGCGTTGCAGGGGGTGGCAGCTCTGGAAACACCATATATTTT	CSVAGGGSSGNTIYF
NA	NA	TRBV7-8	TRBJ2-7	TGTGCCAGCAGCTTAGCTCGGGAGACCCTTTTCGAGCAGTACTTC	CASSLARETLFEQYF
NA	NA	TRBV7-9	TRBJ1-2	TGTGCCAGCAGCCCAAGGGGGGGGACGGGCTATGGCTACACCTTC	CASSPRGGTGYGYTF
NA	TRBD1	TRBV6-5	TRBJ2-1	TGTGCCAGCATCTTACAGGGGGGCCTCTACAATGAGCAGTTCTTC	CASILQGGLYNEQFF
NA	TRBD1	TRBV20-1	TRBJ2-7	TGCAGTGCGGGACAGGGAAACGAGCAGTACTTC	CSAGQGNEQYF
NA	TRBD1	TRBV19	TRBJ2-7	TGTGCCAGTACGCCGGGACAGGGTAGCGACGAGCAGTACTTC	CASTPGQGSDEQYF
NA	TRBD2	TRBV14	TRBJ2-5	TGTGCCAGCAGCCAAGATCGGACTAGAAAAGAGACCCAGTACTTC	CASSQDRTRKETQYF
NA	TRBD1	TRBV19	TRBJ2-3	TGTGCCAGTAATAGGCCAGCGACAGGGTCAGATACGCAGTATTTT	CASNRPATGSDTQYF